A selection of T cell receptor beta chains follows, all from one sample in a study of T cell repertoires in cytomegalovirus infection. TCRdb reprocessed the reads with MiXCR, giving one entry per CDR3 protein. Of approximately 110,000 distinct CDR3 sequences listed, roughly 39% are singletons. Their recognized antigens are unknown. The sequencing here drew on CD8+ T cells from cultured PBMCs, taken from culture after CMV antigen stimulation. The source is a human donor in good health (CMV status not recorded). Some clones in this sample may be carry-over from other donors' samples. Both conserved end residues are trimmed from each CDR3. A D gene is named only where the DNA matches it firmly.

TRBJ2-1 TRBV7-6 NA ASRPSWDDEQF
TRBJ1-2 TRBV19 NA ASSEDGYGYT
TRBJ1-6 TRBV2 TRBD1 ASSTGQGLSPLH
TRBJ2-3 TRBV14 TRBD2 ASSQLAGVRDTQY
TRBJ1-1 TRBV12-5 TRBD1 ASGFEGAGSEAF
TRBJ1-3 TRBV7-6 NA ASSLRWGLRGDTIY
TRBJ2-2 TRBV28 NA ASSVPGVSITGELF
TRBJ2-3 TRBV6-1 NA ASSNLADTQY
TRBJ2-7 TRBV7-3 NA ASSLQGSELY
TRBJ2-2 TRBV4-1 NA ASSQDYTGELF
TRBJ2-2 TRBV28 NA ASNVGTSHTGELF
TRBJ2-7 TRBV11-2 NA ASSLDLEYPATYEQY
TRBJ1-1 TRBV2 NA ASSVLGTNILNTEAF
TRBJ2-7 TRBV7-9 TRBD2 ASSLGGTSGGESYEQY
TRBJ2-5 TRBV19 TRBD1 ASRKTGGSETQY
TRBJ2-3 TRBV27 TRBD2 ASSSLAGPWRRTDTQY
TRBJ2-7 TRBV19 TRBD1 ASSHPGTGHDEQY
TRBJ1-2 TRBV15 TRBD1 ATSENRGQNYGYT
TRBJ2-1 TRBV4-1 TRBD2 ASSQVGGGPFSYNEQF
TRBJ1-3 TRBV7-6 TRBD1 ASSRTTGTRNTIY
TRBJ2-7 TRBV7-2 NA AGSDLSGTPYEQY
TRBJ2-7 TRBV4-1 NA ASSQPGAPYEQY
TRBJ2-5 TRBV18 NA ASSPEMEGQETQY
TRBJ2-5 TRBV12-3/TRBV12-4 NA ASSRDKGETQY
TRBJ1-6 TRBV20-1 NA SARAFGRGGDSPLH
TRBJ2-2 TRBV7-6 NA ASSSLLYGNTGELF
TRBJ1-2 TRBV4-1 TRBD1 ASSQETGQSYGYT
TRBJ1-2 TRBV7-6 NA ASSLRPSSFPYGYT
TRBJ1-4 TRBV5-4 NA ASREGGPNGKLF
TRBJ1-2 TRBV9 NA ASSGQGLEGYT
TRBJ2-2 TRBV7-8 NA ASRGGHTGELF
TRBJ2-3 TRBV5-6 NA ASSPDGVFTDTQY
TRBJ1-1 TRBV27 NA ASSFSTNTEAF
TRBJ1-5 TRBV7-2 NA ASSFEGRSQPQH
TRBJ2-4 TRBV7-9 NA ATFIIDKNIQY
TRBJ2-1 TRBV6-1 NA ASSNVGSSYNEQF
TRBJ1-1 TRBV7-2 NA ASRQLGGIGPEAF
TRBJ1-1 TRBV6-6 NA ASSFDPSIMNTEAF
TRBJ1-1 TRBV7-6 NA ASSFKEMNTEAF
TRBJ1-5 TRBV6-2/TRBV6-3 TRBD1 ASSWDRVWDQPQH
TRBJ2-3 TRBV19 TRBD2 ASGLAGDRTDTQY
TRBJ2-2 TRBV19 NA ASSIVGGPGELF
TRBJ1-5 TRBV2 NA ASSEATTGNQPQQ
TRBJ1-5 TRBV2 NA ASSWGIIGDQPQH
TRBJ2-2 TRBV19 NA ASSSWTVNTGELF